The clone carrying this T cell receptor (beta chain) was seen only a few times. The sample contains more than one DNA sequence encoding this CDR3. Deletions cut 6 bases from V and 2 bases from J, with 11 bases between. The CDR3 is 14 residues long. In germline, CDR1 is MDHEN, CDR2 SYDVKM. These data are taken from a study of blood T cell repertoires in COVID-19. The assay was immunoSEQ multiplex PCR, and TCRdb's table has in-frame clones only and misses some. The sample shows about 200,000 clones, 81% of them seen only once. The sample consisted of PBMCs or T cells enriched from blood (not recorded which). This chain links TRBV28 with TRBJ1-5, with a tentative D call TRBD1 (6 bases). This sequence originates from a woman aged 45-65 years with acute COVID-19. For the CDR3, the DNA is TGTGCCAGCAGGACAGGTTATGGCAATCAGCCCCAGCATTTT. It yields the protein CASRTGYGNQPQHF.